The rows below give T cell receptor beta chains drawn from one sample of a study of response to subunit inactivated influenza vaccine. TCRdb itself ran the RT-PCR reads through MiXCR, one entry per CDR3 protein. The table lists about 520,000 distinct CDR3 sequences, approximately 7.2% of them singletons, with under 15% in the top ten. This material consisted of PBMCs from blood, taken around 25 months after vaccination. The receptors were gathered from a man aged 50 to 75 who received an inactivated influenza vaccine. Both conserved end residues are part of each CDR3. The D gene is left open where the match is weak. Rows may omit the clone size; those that give it use once, few, many or a size class.

clone size	V gene	D gene	J gene	CDR3 DNA	CDR3 protein
NA	TRBV5-4	TRBD2	TRBJ2-3	TGTGCCAGCAGCTTTCCCGGGACTAGCGAGGATACGCAGTATTTT	CASSFPGTSEDTQYF
NA	TRBV5-1	TRBD1	TRBJ2-7	TGCGCCAGCAGCTTGGCTACCGGGACAGGGATCTACGAGCAGTACTTC	CASSLATGTGIYEQYF
NA	TRBV2	NA	TRBJ1-5	TGTGCCAGCAGCCCGGGGGCCCAAGGCAATCAGCCCCAGCATTTT	CASSPGAQGNQPQHF
NA	TRBV12-3/TRBV12-4	TRBD1	TRBJ1-3	TGTGCCAGCAGTTTATCGCCCGGGACAGGGAACACCATATATTTT	CASSLSPGTGNTIYF
few	TRBV4-1	NA	TRBJ2-7	TGCGCCAGCAGCCAGGCCGGGGCCCCGGTCTACGAGCAGTACTTC	CASSQAGAPVYEQYF
many	TRBV28	TRBD1	TRBJ2-7	TGTGCCAGCACTGGACAGGGTGAGGACGAGCAGTACTTC	CASTGQGEDEQYF
few	TRBV20-1	NA	TRBJ1-1	TGCAGTGCCCCGAGGGACACTGAAGCTTTCTTT	CSAPRDTEAFF
few	TRBV30	NA	TRBJ1-2	TGTGCCTGGGGGCCGGCATTTGAGGGCTACACCTTC	CAWGPAFEGYTF
many	TRBV5-1	NA	TRBJ2-1	TGCGCCAGCAGCTTGGAAACAGTCAATGAGCAGTTCTTC	CASSLETVNEQFF
NA	TRBV24-1	NA	TRBJ2-2	TGTGCCACCAGTGACGCGGGGTTGAACACCGGGGAGCTGTTTTTT	CATSDAGLNTGELFF
NA	TRBV27	NA	TRBJ1-4	TGTGCCAGCAGCCAGACGGATACTAATGAAAAACTGTTTTTT	CASSQTDTNEKLFF
NA	TRBV29-1	TRBD1	TRBJ2-1	TGCAGCGTTTTACAGGGGAAGCAGTTCTTC	CSVLQGKQFF
many	TRBV7-2	NA	TRBJ2-5	TGTGCCAGCAGCTTAGGGCCAGAAGAGACCCAGTACTTC	CASSLGPEETQYF
many	TRBV9	NA	TRBJ1-3	TGTGCCAGCAGCGTAGAACCAGGAAGCTCTGGAAACACCATATATTTT	CASSVEPGSSGNTIYF
few	TRBV10-3	NA	TRBJ1-3	TGTGCCACGAGGGGGGGATCTGGAAACACCATATATTTT	CATRGGSGNTIYF
few	TRBV23-1	NA	TRBJ2-7	TGCGCCAGCAGTCAAAGTGGAAGGGTACGCTGCGAGCAGTACTTC	CASSQSGRVRCEQYF
many	TRBV7-2	TRBD1	TRBJ2-1	TGTGCCAGCAGCTTAGCACGGCTAAACAGGGGCCGATACAATGAGCAGTTCTTC	CASSLARLNRGRYNEQFF
few	TRBV7-9	NA	TRBJ2-3	TGTGCCAGCAGCTTTATAGGGAGTACGCAGTATTTT	CASSFIGSTQYF
many	TRBV4-3	NA	TRBJ2-5	TGCGCCAGCAGCCAAGATCGGGGAGAGACCCAGTACTTC	CASSQDRGETQYF
few	TRBV30	NA	TRBJ2-3	TGTGCCTGGGGCGTAGGGGGAATCACAGATACGCAGTATTTT	CAWGVGGITDTQYF
many	TRBV7-9	TRBD1	TRBJ1-2	TGTGCCAGCAGCTTACGGACAGGCGATAACTATGGCTACACCTTC	CASSLRTGDNYGYTF
NA	TRBV20-1	TRBD2	TRBJ2-1	TGCAGTGCCCTCGGGACTAGCGGGAGGGGTAATGAGCAGTTCTTC	CSALGTSGRGNEQFF
few	TRBV4-1	TRBD2	TRBJ2-7	TGCGCCAGCAGCCAAAGGGGGAGCGGGGGGAGCTCCTACGAGCAGTACTTC	CASSQRGSGGSSYEQYF
NA	TRBV7-3	TRBD2	TRBJ2-2	TGTGCCAGCAGGGCGACTAGCGGGACATCTACCGGGGAGCTGTTTTTT	CASRATSGTSTGELFF
few	TRBV7-9	NA	TRBJ2-7	TGTGCCAGCAGCTTAAGTCGGGACACGACCTACGAGCAGTACTTC	CASSLSRDTTYEQYF
NA	TRBV4-1	NA	TRBJ1-3	TGCGCCAGCAGCCAAGATCTTAGGGCGAGGGGGATTGGAAACACCATATATTTT	CASSQDLRARGIGNTIYF
NA	TRBV7-9	TRBD2	TRBJ2-7	TGTGCCAGCCCAACGGGACTAGCGGGAGAGAGGTCCTACGAGCAGTACTTC	CASPTGLAGERSYEQYF
many	TRBV28	NA	TRBJ2-1	TGTGCCAGCAGTTTGCCAGGGAAGGGCTACAATGAGCAGTTCTTC	CASSLPGKGYNEQFF
NA	TRBV4-2	NA	TRBJ1-3	TGTGCCAGCAGCCAAGATTTGGGGAGCTCTGGAAACACCATATATTTT	CASSQDLGSSGNTIYF
many	TRBV20-1	NA	TRBJ2-7	TGCAGTCAACGAACGCAGGGGAGGCAGTACTTC	CSQRTQGRQYF
NA	TRBV6-5	NA	TRBJ2-2	TGTGCCAGCAGTTACGGGCGAGGAGCAGCCAACACCGGGGAGCTGTTTTTT	CASSYGRGAANTGELFF
few	TRBV28	TRBD1	TRBJ1-5	TGTGCCAGCAGTTCCCCCGGGACAGGGTACGTTCAGCCCCAGCATTTT	CASSSPGTGYVQPQHF
NA	TRBV28	NA	TRBJ1-1	TGTGCCAGCAGTTGGGGACTGGAAGCTTTCTTT	CASSWGLEAFF
many	TRBV12-3/TRBV12-4	NA	TRBJ2-1	TGTGCCAGCAGTTTCGGGGATGAGCAGTTCTTC	CASSFGDEQFF
NA	TRBV5-5	TRBD1	TRBJ2-1	TGTGCCAGCAGAAGGGACAGGGGTGCCCAGTTCTTC	CASRRDRGAQFF
many	TRBV2	NA	TRBJ2-1	TGTGCCAGCGGCGGCTTCTTAGACAATGAGCAGTTCTTC	CASGGFLDNEQFF
NA	TRBV6-5	TRBD1	TRBJ2-5	TGTGCCAGCAGTTATGGGACAGGGTCAGGTGAGACCCAGTACTTC	CASSYGTGSGETQYF
few	TRBV15	NA	TRBJ2-6	TGTGCCACCAGCAAGGACACCGTCTCTGGGGCCAACGTCCTGACTTTC	CATSKDTVSGANVLTF
NA	TRBV20-1	TRBD2	TRBJ2-3	TGCAGTGCCTGGGACTACCCAAATACGCAGTATTTT	CSAWDYPNTQYF
many	TRBV20-1	NA	TRBJ1-3	TGCAGTGCTAGTAGGGCTCGTCCGGACGGAAACACCATATATTTT	CSASRARPDGNTIYF